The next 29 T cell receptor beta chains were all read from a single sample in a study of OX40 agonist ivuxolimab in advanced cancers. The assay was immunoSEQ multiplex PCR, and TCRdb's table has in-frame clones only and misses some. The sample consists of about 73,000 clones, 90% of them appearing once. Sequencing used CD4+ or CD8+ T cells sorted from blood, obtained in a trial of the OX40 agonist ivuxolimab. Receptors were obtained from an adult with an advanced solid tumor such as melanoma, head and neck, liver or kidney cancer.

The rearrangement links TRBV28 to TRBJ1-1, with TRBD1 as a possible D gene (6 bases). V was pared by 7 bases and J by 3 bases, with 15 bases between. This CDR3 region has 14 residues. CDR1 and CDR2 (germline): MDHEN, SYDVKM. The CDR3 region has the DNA TGTGCCAGCAACCCTCGAGGGGGATACACTGAAGCTTTCTTT. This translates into CASNPRGGYTEAFF.

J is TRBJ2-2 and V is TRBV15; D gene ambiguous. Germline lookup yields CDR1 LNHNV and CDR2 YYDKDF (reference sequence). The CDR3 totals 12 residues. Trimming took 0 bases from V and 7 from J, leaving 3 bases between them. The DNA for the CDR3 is TGTGCCACCAGCAGAGATGGCGGGGAGCTGTTTTTT. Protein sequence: CATSRDGGELFF. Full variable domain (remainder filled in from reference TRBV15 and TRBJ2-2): DAMVIQNPRYQVTQFGKPVTLSCSQTLNHNVMYWYQQKSSQAPKLLFHYYDKDFNNEADTPDNFQSRRPNTSFCFLDIRSPGLGDTAMYLCATSRDGGELFFGEGSRLTVL.

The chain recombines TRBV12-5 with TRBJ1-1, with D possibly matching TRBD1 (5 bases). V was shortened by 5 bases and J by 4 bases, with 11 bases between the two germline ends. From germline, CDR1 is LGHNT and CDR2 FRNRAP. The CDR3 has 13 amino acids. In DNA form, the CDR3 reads TGTGCTAGTGGTGGGGACTTTGGCACTGAAGCTTTCTTT. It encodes CASGGDFGTEAFF.

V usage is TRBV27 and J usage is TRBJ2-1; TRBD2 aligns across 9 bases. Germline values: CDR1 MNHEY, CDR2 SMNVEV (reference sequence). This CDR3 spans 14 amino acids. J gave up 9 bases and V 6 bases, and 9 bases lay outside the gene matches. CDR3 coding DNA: TGTGCCAGCAGCGGACTAGCGTCTAGGGGTGAGCAGTTCTTC. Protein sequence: CASSGLASRGEQFF.

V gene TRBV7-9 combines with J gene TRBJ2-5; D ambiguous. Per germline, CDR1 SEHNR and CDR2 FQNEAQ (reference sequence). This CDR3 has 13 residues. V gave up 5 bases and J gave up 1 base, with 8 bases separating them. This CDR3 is CASSRRVQETQYF. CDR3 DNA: TGTGCCAGCAGCCGAAGGGTCCAAGAGACCCAGTACTTC.

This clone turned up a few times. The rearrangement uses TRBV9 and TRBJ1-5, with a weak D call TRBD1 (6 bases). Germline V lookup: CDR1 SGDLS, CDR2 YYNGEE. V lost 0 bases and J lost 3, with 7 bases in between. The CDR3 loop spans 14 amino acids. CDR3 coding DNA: TGTGCCAGCAGCGTAGGGGGGCTCAATCAGCCCCAGCATTTT. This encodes CASSVGGLNQPQHF.

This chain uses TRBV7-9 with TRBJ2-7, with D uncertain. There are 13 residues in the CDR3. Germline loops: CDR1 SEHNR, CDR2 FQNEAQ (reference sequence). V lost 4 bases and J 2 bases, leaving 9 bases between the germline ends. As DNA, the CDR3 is TGTGCCAGCAGCTGGACGGCAGCCTACGAGCAGTACTTC. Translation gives CASSWTAAYEQYF.

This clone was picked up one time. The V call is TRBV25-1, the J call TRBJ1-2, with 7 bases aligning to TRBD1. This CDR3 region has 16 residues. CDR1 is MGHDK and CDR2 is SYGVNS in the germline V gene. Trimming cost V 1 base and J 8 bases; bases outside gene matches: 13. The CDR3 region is CASSEFRGAAAIGYTF. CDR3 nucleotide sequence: TGTGCCAGCAGTGAATTCAGGGGGGCAGCAGCTATCGGCTACACCTTC.

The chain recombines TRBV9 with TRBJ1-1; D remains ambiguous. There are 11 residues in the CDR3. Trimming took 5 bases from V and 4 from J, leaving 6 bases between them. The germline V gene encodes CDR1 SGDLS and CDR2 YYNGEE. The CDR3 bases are TGTGCCAGCAGTGGAGGCACTGAAGCTTTCTTT. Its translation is CASSGGTEAFF. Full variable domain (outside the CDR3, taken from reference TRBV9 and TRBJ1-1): DSGVTQTPKHLITATGQRVTLRCSPRSGDLSVYWYQQSLDQGLQFLIQYYNGEERAKGNILERFSAQQFPDLHSELNLSSLELGDSALYFCASSGGTEAFFGQGTRLTVV.

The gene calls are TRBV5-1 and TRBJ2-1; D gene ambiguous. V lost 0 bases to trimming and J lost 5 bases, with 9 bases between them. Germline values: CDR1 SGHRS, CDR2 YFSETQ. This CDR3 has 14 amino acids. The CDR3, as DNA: TGCGCCAGCAGCTTGGTCGCAGCGAACAATGAGCAGTTCTTC. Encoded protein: CASSLVAANNEQFF. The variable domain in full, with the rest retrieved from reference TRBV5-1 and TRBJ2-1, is KAGVTQTPRYLIKTRGQQVTLSCSPISGHRSVSWYQQTPGQGLQFLFEYFSETQRNKGNFPGRFSGRQFSNSRSEMNVSTLELGDSALYLCASSLVAANNEQFFGPGTRLTVL.

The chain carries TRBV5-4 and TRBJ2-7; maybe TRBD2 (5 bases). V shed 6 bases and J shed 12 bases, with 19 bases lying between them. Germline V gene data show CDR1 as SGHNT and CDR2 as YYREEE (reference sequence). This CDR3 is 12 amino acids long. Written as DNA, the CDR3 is TGTGCCAGCAAACCGGGTTCGGGGATTTGGTACTTC. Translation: CASKPGSGIWYF. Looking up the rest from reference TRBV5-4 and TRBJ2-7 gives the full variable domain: ETGVTQSPTHLIKTRGQQVTLRCSSQSGHNTVSWYQQALGQGPQFIFQYYREEENGRGNFPPRFSGLQFPNYSSELNVNALELDDSALYLCASKPGSGIWYFGPGTRLTVT.

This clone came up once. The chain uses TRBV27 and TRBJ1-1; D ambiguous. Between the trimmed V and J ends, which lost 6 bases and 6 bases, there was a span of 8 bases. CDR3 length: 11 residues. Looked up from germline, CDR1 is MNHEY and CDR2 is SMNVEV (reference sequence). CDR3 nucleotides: TGTGCCAGCAGCCGTGAATCTGAAGCTTTCTTT. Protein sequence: CASSRESEAFF.

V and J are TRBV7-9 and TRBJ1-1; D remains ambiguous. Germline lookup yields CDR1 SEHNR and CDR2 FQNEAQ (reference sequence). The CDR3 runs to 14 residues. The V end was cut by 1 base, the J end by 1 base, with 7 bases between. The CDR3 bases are TGTGCCAGCAGCTTAGGTTCAGGGAACACTGAAGCTTTCTTT. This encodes CASSLGSGNTEAFF. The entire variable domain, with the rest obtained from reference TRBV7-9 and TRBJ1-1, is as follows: DTGVSQNPRHKITKRGQNVTFRCDPISEHNRLYWYRQTLGQGPEFLTYFQNEAQLEKSRLLSDRFSAERPKGSFSTLEIQRTEQGDSAMYLCASSLGSGNTEAFFGQGTRLTVV.

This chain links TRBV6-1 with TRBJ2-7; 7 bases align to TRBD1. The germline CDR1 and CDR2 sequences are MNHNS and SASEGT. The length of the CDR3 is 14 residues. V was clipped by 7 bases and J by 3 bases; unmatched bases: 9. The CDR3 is CASNPGTVGYEQYF. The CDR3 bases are TGTGCCAGCAATCCCGGGACAGTTGGCTACGAGCAGTACTTC.

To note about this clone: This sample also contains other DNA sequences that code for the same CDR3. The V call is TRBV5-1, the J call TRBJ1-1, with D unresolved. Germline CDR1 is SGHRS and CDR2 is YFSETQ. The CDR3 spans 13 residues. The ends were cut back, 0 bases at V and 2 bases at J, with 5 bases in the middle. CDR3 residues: CASSLGGNTEAFF. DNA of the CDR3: TGCGCCAGCAGCTTGGGGGGAAACACTGAAGCTTTCTTT.

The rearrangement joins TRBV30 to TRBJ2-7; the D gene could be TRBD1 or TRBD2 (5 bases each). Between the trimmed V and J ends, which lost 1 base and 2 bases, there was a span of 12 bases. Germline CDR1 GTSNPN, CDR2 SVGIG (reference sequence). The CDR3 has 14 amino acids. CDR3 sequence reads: CAWSGEGSAYEQYF. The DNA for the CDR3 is TGTGCCTGGAGTGGAGAGGGGAGTGCCTACGAGCAGTACTTC.

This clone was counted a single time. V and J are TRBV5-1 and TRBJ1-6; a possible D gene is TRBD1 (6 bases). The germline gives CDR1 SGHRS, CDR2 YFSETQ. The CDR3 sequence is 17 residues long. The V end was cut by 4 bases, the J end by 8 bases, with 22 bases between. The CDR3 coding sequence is TGCGCCAGCAGCCCCCGTCCAAGCGGGGGCAGGGATTCACCCCTCCACTTT. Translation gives CASSPRPSGGRDSPLHF. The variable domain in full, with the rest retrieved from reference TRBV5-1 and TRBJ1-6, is KAGVTQTPRYLIKTRGQQVTLSCSPISGHRSVSWYQQTPGQGLQFLFEYFSETQRNKGNFPGRFSGRQFSNSRSEMNVSTLELGDSALYLCASSPRPSGGRDSPLHFGNGTRLTVT.

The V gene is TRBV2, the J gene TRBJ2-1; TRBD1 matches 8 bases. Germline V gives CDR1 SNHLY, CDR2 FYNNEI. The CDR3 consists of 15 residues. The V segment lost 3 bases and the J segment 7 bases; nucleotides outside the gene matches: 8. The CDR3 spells CASSDFQGAANEQFF. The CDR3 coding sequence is TGTGCCAGCAGTGATTTCCAGGGGGCTGCGAATGAGCAGTTCTTC.

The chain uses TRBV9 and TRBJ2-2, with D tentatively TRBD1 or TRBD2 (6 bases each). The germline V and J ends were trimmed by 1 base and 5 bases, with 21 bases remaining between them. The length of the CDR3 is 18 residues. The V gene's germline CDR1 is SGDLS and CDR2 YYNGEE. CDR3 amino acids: CASSVPERLGGGTGELFF. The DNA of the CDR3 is TGTGCCAGCAGCGTACCGGAGCGTCTAGGGGGAGGAACCGGGGAGCTGTTTTTT.

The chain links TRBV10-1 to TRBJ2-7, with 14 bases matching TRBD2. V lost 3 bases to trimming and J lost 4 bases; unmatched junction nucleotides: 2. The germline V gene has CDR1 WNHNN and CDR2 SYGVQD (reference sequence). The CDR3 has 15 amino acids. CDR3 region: CASSDGLAGGYEQYF. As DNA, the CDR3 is TGCGCCAGCAGTGACGGACTAGCGGGAGGATACGAGCAGTACTTC.

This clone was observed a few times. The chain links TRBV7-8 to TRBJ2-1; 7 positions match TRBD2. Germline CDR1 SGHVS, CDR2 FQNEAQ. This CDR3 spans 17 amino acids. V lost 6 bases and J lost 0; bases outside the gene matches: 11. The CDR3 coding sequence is TGTGCCAGCAGAGAGGTGGTAGCGGGCTACTCCTACAATGAGCAGTTCTTC. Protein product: CASREVVAGYSYNEQFF.

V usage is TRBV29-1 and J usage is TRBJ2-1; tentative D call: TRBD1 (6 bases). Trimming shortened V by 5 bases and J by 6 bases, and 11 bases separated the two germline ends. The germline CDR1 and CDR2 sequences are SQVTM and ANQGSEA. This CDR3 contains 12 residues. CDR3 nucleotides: TGCAGCGTTTGGTCAGGGGCCAATGAGCAGTTCTTC. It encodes CSVWSGANEQFF.

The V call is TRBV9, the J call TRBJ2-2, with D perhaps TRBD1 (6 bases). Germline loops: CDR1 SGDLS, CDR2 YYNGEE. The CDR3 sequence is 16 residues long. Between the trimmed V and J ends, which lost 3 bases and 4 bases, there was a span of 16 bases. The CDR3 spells CASSAGWGQGTGELFF. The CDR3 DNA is TGTGCCAGCAGCGCTGGGTGGGGGCAGGGCACCGGGGAGCTGTTTTTT.

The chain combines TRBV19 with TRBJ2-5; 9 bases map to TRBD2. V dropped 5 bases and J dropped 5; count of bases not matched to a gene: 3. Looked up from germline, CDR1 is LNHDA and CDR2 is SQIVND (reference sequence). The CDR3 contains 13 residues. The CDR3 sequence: CASSFAGGETQYF. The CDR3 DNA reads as TGTGCCAGTAGTTTTGCGGGAGGGGAGACCCAGTACTTC.

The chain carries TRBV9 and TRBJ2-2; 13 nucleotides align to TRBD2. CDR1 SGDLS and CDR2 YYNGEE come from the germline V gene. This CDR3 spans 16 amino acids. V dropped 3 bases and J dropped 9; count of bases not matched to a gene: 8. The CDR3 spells CASSEPLTSGRRELFF. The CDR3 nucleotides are TGTGCCAGCAGCGAGCCGTTGACTAGCGGGAGGCGGGAGCTGTTTTTT. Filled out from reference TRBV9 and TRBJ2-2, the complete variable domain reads DSGVTQTPKHLITATGQRVTLRCSPRSGDLSVYWYQQSLDQGLQFLIQYYNGEERAKGNILERFSAQQFPDLHSELNLSSLELGDSALYFCASSEPLTSGRRELFFGEGSRLTVL.

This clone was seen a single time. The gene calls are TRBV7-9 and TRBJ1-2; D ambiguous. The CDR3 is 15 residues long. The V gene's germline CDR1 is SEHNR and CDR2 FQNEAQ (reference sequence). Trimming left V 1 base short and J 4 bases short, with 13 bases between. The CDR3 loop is CASSLEGAGIYGYTF. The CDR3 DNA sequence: TGTGCCAGCAGCTTAGAGGGTGCCGGGATCTATGGCTACACCTTC.

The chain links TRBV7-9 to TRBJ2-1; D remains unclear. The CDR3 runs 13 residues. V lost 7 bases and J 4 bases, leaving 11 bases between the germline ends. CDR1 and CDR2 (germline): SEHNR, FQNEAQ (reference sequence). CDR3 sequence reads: CASTSVGYNEQFF. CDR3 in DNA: TGTGCCAGCACCTCGGTTGGGTACAATGAGCAGTTCTTC.

The CDR3 loop reads CASSETPGSYEQYF. The DNA of the CDR3 is TGTGCCAGCAGCGAGACTCCTGGCTCCTACGAGCAGTACTTC. The chain is built from TRBV11-2 and TRBJ2-5; D remains unclear. Near its end, the DNA agrees better with TRBJ2-7, so the J call may be wrong. This CDR3 has 14 residues. Germline V lookup: CDR1 SGHAT, CDR2 FQNNGV.

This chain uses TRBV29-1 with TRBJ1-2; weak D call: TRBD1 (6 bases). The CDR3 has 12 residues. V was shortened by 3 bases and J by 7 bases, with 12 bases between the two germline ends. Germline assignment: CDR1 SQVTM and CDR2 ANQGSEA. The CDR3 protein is CSVDSGAGGYTF. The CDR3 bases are TGCAGCGTTGACTCGGGGGCGGGTGGCTACACCTTC.